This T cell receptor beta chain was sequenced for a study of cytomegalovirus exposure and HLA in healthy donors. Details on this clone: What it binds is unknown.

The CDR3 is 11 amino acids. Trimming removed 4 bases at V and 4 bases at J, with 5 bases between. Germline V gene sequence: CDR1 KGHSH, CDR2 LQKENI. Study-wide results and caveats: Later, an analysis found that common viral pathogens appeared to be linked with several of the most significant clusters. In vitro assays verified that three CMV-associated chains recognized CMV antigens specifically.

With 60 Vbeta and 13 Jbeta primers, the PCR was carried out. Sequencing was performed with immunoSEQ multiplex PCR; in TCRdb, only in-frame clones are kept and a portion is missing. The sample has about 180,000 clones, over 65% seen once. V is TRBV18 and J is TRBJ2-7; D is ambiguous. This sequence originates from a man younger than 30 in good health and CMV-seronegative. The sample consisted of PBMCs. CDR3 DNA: TGTGCCAGCTCACGAACATACGAGCAGTACTTC. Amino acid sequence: CASSRTYEQYF.